Following are 8 T cell receptor beta chains from one sample sequenced in a study of cytomegalovirus exposure and HLA in healthy donors. Here immunoSEQ multiplex PCR was the method, and the copy in TCRdb shows in-frame clones only, minus some. Of about 130,000 clones listed, 85% to 90% are singletons. The material sequenced was PBMCs. These receptors originate from a woman in her late teens or twenties in good health and CMV-seropositive.

The rearrangement links TRBV7-6 to TRBJ2-7; D is ambiguous. V lost 1 base to trimming and J lost 6 bases, with 7 bases between them. There are 12 residues in the CDR3. Germline lookup yields CDR1 SGHVS and CDR2 FNYEAQ. This chain's CDR3 is CASSLGGAEQYF. The CDR3 nucleotides are TGTGCCAGCAGCTTAGGCGGCGCCGAGCAGTACTTC.

The chain uses TRBV10-3 and TRBJ2-2, with TRBD2 matching over 7 bases. The germline V gene has CDR1 ENHRY and CDR2 SYGVKD. Unmatched junction bases numbered 8, after V lost 10 bases and J lost 6 bases. There are 13 residues in the CDR3. The CDR3 region has the DNA TGTGCCACCTCGGGGGGTGGCGCCGGGGAGCTGTTTTTT. It is translated as CATSGGGAGELFF.

The CDR3, as DNA: TGTGCCAGCAGCGTAGCTGAACTAGCGGCAGATACGCAGTATTTT. Its protein product is CASSVAELAADTQYF. This chain joins TRBV9 and TRBJ2-3, with 8 bases identical to TRBD2. The V and J ends lost 0 bases and 4 bases, in that order; junction bases with no gene match: 4. The CDR3 runs to 15 residues. CDR1 and CDR2 (germline): SGDLS, YYNGEE.

The chain couples TRBV29-1 to TRBJ2-5; no definite D call. The V and J ends lost 6 bases and 1 base respectively, with 3 bases between them. The CDR3 is 10 residues long. CDR1 is SQVTM, CDR2 ANQGSEA, per germline. The CDR3 DNA is TGCAGCGTCGTCCAAGAGACCCAGTACTTC. This sequence encodes CSVVQETQYF.

This chain joins TRBV7-2 and TRBJ2-7, with 7 bases matching TRBD1. Germline-derived CDR1 and CDR2 are SGHTA and FQGNSA. This CDR3 comprises 15 residues. V was clipped by 5 bases and J by 0 bases; unmatched bases: 7. The CDR3 nucleotides read TGTGCCAGCAGCCCCACGGACAGGACCTCCTACGAGCAGTACTTC. Translating gives CASSPTDRTSYEQYF.

This chain uses TRBV27 with TRBJ2-1; no reliable D call. The CDR3 loop spans 14 amino acids. CDR1 is MNHEY and CDR2 is SMNVEV in the germline V gene (reference sequence). V was clipped by 5 bases and J by 9 bases, with 17 bases between them. The chain's CDR3 is CASSPSAGFGEQFF. The CDR3 DNA follows: TGTGCCAGCAGTCCATCGGCAGGTTTTGGTGAGCAGTTCTTC.

The chain uses TRBV27 and TRBJ1-1, with 8 bases fitting TRBD1. The CDR3 contains 16 residues. After removal of 3 bases from V and 4 bases from J, the junction contained 10 bases not matched to a gene. Germline V gene data show CDR1 as MNHEY and CDR2 as SMNVEV (reference sequence). The CDR3 protein is CASSFTPGDRRTEAFF. CDR3 sequence (DNA): TGTGCCAGCAGTTTTACTCCTGGGGACAGGCGCACTGAAGCTTTCTTT.

V usage is TRBV19 and J usage is TRBJ1-5; a weak D match, TRBD1 (5 bases). This CDR3 has 12 amino acids. Germline values: CDR1 LNHDA, CDR2 SQIVND (reference sequence). V lost 7 bases to trimming and J lost 5 bases, with 9 bases between them. CDR3 bases: TGTGCCAGTAAAAGGGGTTATCAGCCCCAGCATTTT. Translated: CASKRGYQPQHF. Looking up the rest from reference TRBV19 and TRBJ1-5 gives the full variable domain: DGGITQSPKYLFRKEGQNVTLSCEQNLNHDAMYWYRQDPGQGLRLIYYSQIVNDFQKGDIAEGYSVSREKKESFPLTVTSAQKNPTAFYLCASKRGYQPQHFGDGTRLSIL.